This T cell receptor (beta chain) stems from a study of blood T cell repertoires in COVID-19. Study overall: The analysed material was cDNA or gDNA that came from T cells, B-cell-depleted T cells, or PBMCs.

The germline V and J ends were trimmed by 0 bases and 1 base, with 8 bases remaining between them. Germline lookup yields CDR1 SGHNT and CDR2 YYREEE (reference sequence). This CDR3 is 15 amino acids long. The table came from immunoSEQ multiplex PCR; TCRdb's copy has only in-frame clones and leaves some out. Of some 130,000 clones listed, over 70% are singletons. Sequenced: peripheral blood. The chain employs TRBV5-4 and TRBJ2-1; D possibly corresponds to TRBD2 (5 bases). This receptor was obtained from a human donor in a cohort sampled during active COVID-19. The chain's CDR3 is CASSLGGPSYNEQFF. Written as DNA, the CDR3 is TGTGCCAGCAGCTTGGGAGGGCCTTCCTACAATGAGCAGTTCTTC.